This T cell receptor (beta chain) emerged from a study of monozygotic twins with inflammatory bowel disease. CDR1 is MNHEY and CDR2 is SVGAGI in the germline V gene. The CDR3 runs 12 residues. Template switching was used to attach UMIs, which incorporated a 6-nucleotide sample barcode. TCRdb re-called the 5' RACE reads and gives one entry per CDR3 protein, without DNA. The sample table includes more than 300,000 distinct CDR3 sequences. The TCR originated in a human donor with ulcerative colitis or Crohn's disease, or a healthy co-twin of an affected twin (not recorded which). The sample taken for sequencing was blood. The genes are TRBV6-5 and TRBJ2-7; TCRdb designates TRBD1, a call that cannot be tested without DNA. CDR3 protein: CASGVGVGEQYF.